This T cell receptor (beta chain) is drawn from a study of cytomegalovirus exposure and HLA in healthy donors. Use of 60 Vbeta and 13 Jbeta primers characterized the PCR. Clones were read by immunoSEQ multiplex PCR, and TCRdb kept only the in-frame ones, dropping some. This sample has 150,000 to 200,000 clones, with approximately 78% found just once. Germline V lookup: CDR1 MGHRA, CDR2 YSYEKL. This CDR3 region has 14 residues. V trimming: 1 base; J trimming: 3 bases; junction bases outside the gene matches: 1. The study, taken as a whole, reports: Later analysis revealed greater clonal expansion in HLA-associated TCR beta chains than in equally common others.

In the case of this clone: What it recognizes is unknown.

This TCR was recovered from a woman aged 45-65 years in good health and CMV-seropositive. The sequenced material came from PBMCs. This chain uses TRBV4-1 with TRBJ1-1, with 8 bases matching TRBD1. CDR3 sequence: CASSQVQGDTEAFF. CDR3 in DNA: TGCGCCAGCAGCCAAGTACAGGGGGACACTGAAGCTTTCTTT.